Detailed here is one TCR beta chain. These data are taken from a study of blood T cell repertoires in COVID-19. For the study at large: The United States, Italy and Spain supplied acute and convalescent COVID-19 samples.

The V and J ends lost 0 bases and 6 bases, in that order; junction bases with no gene match: 6. The germline V gene has CDR1 SGHTA and CDR2 FQGNSA. The CDR3 length is 15 residues. TCRdb's copy holds only in-frame clones and misses some; the assay was immunoSEQ multiplex PCR. The sample carries around 95,000 clones, around four fifths recorded once. The sample comprised peripheral blood. The receptor's source is a man between 65 and 85 years old with active or convalescent COVID-19. The V gene is TRBV7-2, the J gene TRBJ2-3, with TRBD1 matching 7 bases. The CDR3 bases are TGTGCCAGCAGCTTAGCCAGACCCAGGGGGGATACGCAGTATTTT. Translated, it gives CASSLARPRGDTQYF.